The 11 T cell receptor beta chains reported below all come from one sample, sequenced in a study of blood T cell repertoires in COVID-19. Here immunoSEQ multiplex PCR was the method, and the copy in TCRdb shows in-frame clones only, minus some. Found here are approximately 250,000 clones, around 85% of them singletons; the top ten hold around 10%. Sequencing was performed on PBMCs or T cells enriched from blood (not recorded which). The receptors were gathered from a woman aged 45-59 years with acute COVID-19.

There are a few counts of this clone. V usage is TRBV19 and J usage is TRBJ1-2, with D hard to call. CDR1 and CDR2 from the germline V gene are LNHDA and SQIVND (reference sequence). V lost 6 bases and J 3 bases, leaving 17 bases between the germline ends. The CDR3 is 15 amino acids. The CDR3 DNA reads as TGTGCCAGTAGGAGGGCAGGCCGGCTTGACTATGGCTACACCTTC. It specifies CASRRAGRLDYGYTF.

This chain links TRBV19 with TRBJ2-5; TRBD2 matches at 8 bases. The length of the CDR3 is 13 residues. Germline V gives CDR1 LNHDA, CDR2 SQIVND (reference sequence). Trimming removed 2 bases from V and 5 bases from J; junction bases left unmatched: 1. The CDR3 DNA reads TGTGCCAGTAGTATAACGGGGGGGGAGACCCAGTACTTC. Its protein is CASSITGGETQYF. The whole variable domain, filled in from reference TRBV19 and TRBJ2-5, reads DGGITQSPKYLFRKEGQNVTLSCEQNLNHDAMYWYRQDPGQGLRLIYYSQIVNDFQKGDIAEGYSVSREKKESFPLTVTSAQKNPTAFYLCASSITGGETQYFGPGTRLLVL.

This chain joins TRBV5-4 and TRBJ1-2; 7 nucleotides line up with TRBD1. The trim removed 5 bases at V and 5 bases at J, leaving 9 bases unmatched. CDR3 size: 14 residues. Germline loops: CDR1 SGHNT, CDR2 YYREEE (reference sequence). DNA for the CDR3: TGTGCCAGCAGAACCGGGACAGACATTTATGGCTACACCTTC. Translated: CASRTGTDIYGYTF.

V and J are TRBV12-3 or TRBV12-4 and TRBJ1-2; D gene uncertain. CDR3 length: 12 residues. Between the trimmed V and J ends, which lost 5 bases and 6 bases, there was a span of 10 bases. CDR3 region: CASSPGENGYTF. In DNA form, the CDR3 reads TGTGCCAGCAGTCCGGGAGAAAATGGCTACACCTTC.

The chain is built from TRBV5-6 and TRBJ1-2; D remains unclear. V was cut by 3 bases and J by 2 bases, with 14 bases left in between. There are 15 residues in the CDR3. Germline V gene lookup returns CDR1 SGHDT and CDR2 YYEEEE. CDR3 protein: CASSSLSQKNYGYTF. The CDR3 DNA is TGTGCCAGCAGCTCCCTCTCACAGAAAAACTATGGCTACACCTTC.

This rearrangement joins TRBV29-1 to TRBJ2-1, with 7 bases identical to TRBD1. Per the germline V gene, CDR1 is SQVTM and CDR2 is ANQGSEA. The CDR3 sequence is 15 residues long. V was pared by 5 bases and J by 3 bases, with 10 bases of the junction left unmatched. The CDR3 bases are TGCAGCGTTCAGCCCTCCGGGACAGACTACAATGAGCAGTTCTTC. Protein: CSVQPSGTDYNEQFF.

The J gene is TRBJ1-1, the V gene TRBV7-3, with D possibly TRBD1 on 5 matching bases. Trimming left V 2 bases short and J 6 bases short, with 19 bases between. The germline CDR1 and CDR2 sequences are SGHTA and FQGTGA. This CDR3 is built from 16 residues. The CDR3 reads CASSLQPTTGGAEAFF. The CDR3 nucleotides are TGTGCCAGCAGCTTACAGCCGACCACAGGAGGGGCTGAAGCTTTCTTT.

The rearrangement joins TRBV6-5 to TRBJ1-2, with 7 bases fitting TRBD1. The CDR3 runs to 13 residues. V shed 7 bases, J shed 3 bases, and the junction held 5 bases outside the gene matches. CDR1 MNHEY and CDR2 SVGAGI come from the germline V gene. CDR3 sequence (DNA): TGTGCCAGCACGAACAGGGGCTACTATGGCTACACCTTC. Protein: CASTNRGYYGYTF.

Ten or more counts support this clone. The sample carries other DNA sequences with the same CDR3. The V and J genes are TRBV30 and TRBJ1-1, with 8 bases fitting TRBD1. Germline CDR1 reads GTSNPN; CDR2 reads SVGIG (reference sequence). The CDR3 has 13 amino acids. The ends lost 1 base at V and 5 bases at J; junction bases unmatched: 3. The CDR3 DNA sequence: TGTGCCTGGAGTGGGGACAGGAGGACTGAAGCTTTCTTT. Encoded protein: CAWSGDRRTEAFF.

The V call is TRBV3-1 (or the pseudogene TRBV3-2), the J call TRBJ1-4, with unresolved D. The CDR3 runs to 14 residues. V was clipped by 4 bases and J by 8 bases, with 14 bases between them. Germline CDR1 LGHDT, CDR2 YNNKEL (reference sequence). CDR3 protein: CASSLFREGEKLFF. The CDR3 bases are TGTGCCAGCAGCCTGTTCCGTGAGGGCGAAAAACTGTTTTTT.

The chain links TRBV5-8 to TRBJ1-5, with no clear D. The CDR3 has 16 residues. The ends were cut back, 0 bases at V and 1 base at J, with 11 bases in the middle. Looked up from germline, CDR1 is SGHTS and CDR2 is YDEGEE. The CDR3 nucleotides read TGTGCCAGCAGCTTGGCGGTCCAGGCAAGCAATCAGCCCCAGCATTTT. Amino acids: CASSLAVQASNQPQHF. Combining the CDR3 with reference TRBV5-8 and TRBJ1-5 gives the whole variable domain EAGVTQSPTHLIKTRGQQATLRCSPISGHTSVYWYQQALGLGLQFLLWYDEGEERNRGNFPPRFSGRQFPNYSSELNVNALELEDSALYLCASSLAVQASNQPQHFGDGTRLSIL.